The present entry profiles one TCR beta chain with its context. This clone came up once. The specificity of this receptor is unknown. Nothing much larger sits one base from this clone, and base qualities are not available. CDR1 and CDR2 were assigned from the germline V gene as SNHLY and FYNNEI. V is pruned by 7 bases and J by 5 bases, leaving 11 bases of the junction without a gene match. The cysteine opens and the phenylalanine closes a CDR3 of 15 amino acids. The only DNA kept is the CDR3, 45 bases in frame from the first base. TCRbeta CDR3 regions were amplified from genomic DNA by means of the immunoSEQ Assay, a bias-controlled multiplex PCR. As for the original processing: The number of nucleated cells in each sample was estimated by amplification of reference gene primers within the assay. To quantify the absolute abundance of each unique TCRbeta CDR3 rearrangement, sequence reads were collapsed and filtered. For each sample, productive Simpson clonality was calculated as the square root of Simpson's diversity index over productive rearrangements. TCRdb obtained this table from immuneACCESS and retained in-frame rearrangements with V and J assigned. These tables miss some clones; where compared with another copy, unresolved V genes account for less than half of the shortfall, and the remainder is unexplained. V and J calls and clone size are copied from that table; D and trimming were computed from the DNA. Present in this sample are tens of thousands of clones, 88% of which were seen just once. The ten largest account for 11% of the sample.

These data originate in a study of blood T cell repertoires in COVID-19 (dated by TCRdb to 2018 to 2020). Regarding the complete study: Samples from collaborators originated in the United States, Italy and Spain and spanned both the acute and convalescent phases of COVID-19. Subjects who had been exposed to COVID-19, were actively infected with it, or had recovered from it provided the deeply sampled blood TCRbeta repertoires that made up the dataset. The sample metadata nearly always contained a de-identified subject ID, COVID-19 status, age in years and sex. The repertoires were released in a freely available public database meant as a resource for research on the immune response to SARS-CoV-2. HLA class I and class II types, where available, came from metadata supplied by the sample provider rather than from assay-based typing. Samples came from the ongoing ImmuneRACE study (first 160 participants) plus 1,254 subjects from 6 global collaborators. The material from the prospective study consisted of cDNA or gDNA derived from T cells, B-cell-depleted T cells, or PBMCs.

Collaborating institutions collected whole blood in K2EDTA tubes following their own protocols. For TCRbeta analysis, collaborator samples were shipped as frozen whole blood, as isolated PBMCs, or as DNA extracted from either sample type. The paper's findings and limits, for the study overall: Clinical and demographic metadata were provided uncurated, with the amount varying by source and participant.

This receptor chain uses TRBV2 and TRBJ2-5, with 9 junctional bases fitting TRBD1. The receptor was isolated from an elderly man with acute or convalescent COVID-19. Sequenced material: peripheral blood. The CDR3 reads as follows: CASTYPTGGGETQYF. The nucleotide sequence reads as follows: TGTGCCAGCACCTACCCAACAGGGGGCGGGGAGACCCAGTACTTC.